The subject of this entry is one T cell receptor beta chain. Its antigen is undetermined. Germline V gene data show CDR1 as SGHRS and CDR2 as YFSETQ. The ends were cut back, 7 bases at V and 4 bases at J, with 17 bases in the middle. The CDR3 spans 14 residues. The naive CD8 fraction comprised CD45RO-negative cells positively selected for CCR7 and excluded terminally differentiated effector memory CD45RA+ cells. Profiled with immunoSEQ multiplex PCR; TCRdb holds only in-frame clones, not every one. The sample has approximately 650,000 clones, roughly 95% seen once. The record originates from a study of shared clonotypes between healthy human individuals. Regarding the study as a whole: When naive CD4 clonotypes were compared across several donors, around 5% were shared.

The chain joins TRBV5-1 to TRBJ1-2; no definite D call. The material sequenced was naive CD8+ T cells sorted from blood. This TCR was sampled from a woman in her 30s in good health. As DNA, the CDR3 is TGCGCCAGCCGACAAGGTCGGGGAGGCTATGGCTACACCTTC. Its protein is CASRQGRGGYGYTF.